This passage covers 12 T cell receptor beta chains from one sample sequenced in a study of OX40 agonist ivuxolimab in advanced cancers. Clones were sequenced by immunoSEQ multiplex PCR, and TCRdb holds only the in-frame ones, with some missing. The profile covers under 80,000 clones, with 85% to 95% appearing a single time and 5.5% to 7% taken by the ten largest. The starting material was CD4+ or CD8+ T cells sorted from blood, obtained in a trial of the OX40 agonist ivuxolimab. These receptors were taken from an adult with an advanced solid tumor such as melanoma, head and neck, liver or kidney cancer.

This rearrangement joins TRBV4-1 to TRBJ2-3; D gene unclear. Trimming took 2 bases from V and 5 from J, leaving 14 bases between them. The CDR3 sequence is 15 residues long. Germline V gene data show CDR1 as MGHRA and CDR2 as YSYEKL. The DNA of the CDR3 is TGCGCCAGCAGCCAAATCCAGCGTAGTGTAGATACGCAGTATTTT. As protein: CASSQIQRSVDTQYF.

The V and J genes are TRBV19 and TRBJ1-2, with D possibly matching TRBD1 (6 bases). CDR1 is LNHDA, CDR2 SQIVND, per germline (reference sequence). This CDR3 comprises 14 residues. V lost 3 bases to trimming and J lost 2 bases, with 10 bases between them. The CDR3 protein is CASSMSGQNYGYTF. The CDR3, as DNA: TGTGCCAGTAGTATGTCCGGACAGAACTATGGCTACACCTTC.

This rearrangement joins TRBV5-5 to TRBJ2-3; D may be TRBD2 (5 bases). The V end was cut by 1 base, the J end by 2 bases, with 11 bases between. Germline-derived CDR1 and CDR2 are SGHKS and YYEKEE (reference sequence). CDR3 length equals 15 residues. This CDR3 reads CASSLSSGDTDTQYF. Here the CDR3 DNA reads TGTGCCAGCAGCTTGTCGAGCGGAGACACAGATACGCAGTATTTT.

Only one count was recorded for this clone. This chain joins TRBV27 and TRBJ2-1; 8 positions agree with TRBD1. Trimming cost V 2 bases and J 7 bases; bases outside gene matches: 1. In germline, CDR1 is MNHEY, CDR2 SMNVEV (reference sequence). The CDR3 consists of 13 residues. CDR3 protein: CASSLDRGNEQFF. CDR3 nucleotide sequence: TGTGCCAGCAGTTTAGACAGGGGAAATGAGCAGTTCTTC.

V and J are TRBV6-5 and TRBJ2-3; D ambiguous. The CDR3 runs to 16 residues. V gave up 4 bases and J gave up 0 bases, with 14 bases separating them. Germline V gene lookup returns CDR1 MNHEY and CDR2 SVGAGI. CDR3 amino acids: CASSSLEGSSTDTQYF. The DNA of the CDR3 is TGTGCCAGCAGTTCGCTAGAAGGGTCTAGCACAGATACGCAGTATTTT.

J is TRBJ1-2 and V is TRBV7-8; 7 bases line up with TRBD1. Per the germline V gene, CDR1 is SGHVS and CDR2 is FQNEAQ. The CDR3 has 14 amino acids. J was trimmed by 8 bases and V by 1 base; bases with no gene match: 7. The CDR3 nucleotides read TGTGCCAGCAGCTTAGGGGGACAGCGACACGGCTACACCTTC. This gives the protein CASSLGGQRHGYTF.

The chain carries TRBV10-3 and TRBJ1-2; D is unresolved. Germline V gives CDR1 ENHRY, CDR2 SYGVKD. Trimming stripped 0 bases from V and 4 bases from J, with 9 bases between. This CDR3 contains 14 residues. This CDR3 is CAISESNGVYGYTF. CDR3 DNA: TGTGCCATCAGTGAGTCGAACGGGGTCTATGGCTACACCTTC.

The chain couples TRBV27 to TRBJ2-1; 7 bases fit TRBD2. V was pared by 6 bases and J by 3 bases, with 17 bases of the junction left unmatched. Germline V gene sequence: CDR1 MNHEY, CDR2 SMNVEV (reference sequence). The CDR3 has 18 residues. Here the CDR3 reads CASSDRGGASGDYNEQFF. For the CDR3, the DNA is TGTGCCAGCAGCGACCGGGGCGGGGCGAGCGGGGACTACAATGAGCAGTTCTTC.

The rearrangement links TRBV27 to TRBJ2-1; 10 bases are shared with TRBD2. Germline V gene data show CDR1 as MNHEY and CDR2 as SMNVEV (reference sequence). The ends lost 3 bases at V and 4 bases at J; junction bases unmatched: 6. CDR3 length equals 16 residues. CDR3 in DNA: TGTGCCAGCAGTTTCGCTAGCGGGGGCGGTTACAATGAGCAGTTCTTC. Its translation is CASSFASGGGYNEQFF.

The chain has TRBV27 and TRBJ1-1, with TRBD1 matching 9 bases. In germline, CDR1 is MNHEY, CDR2 SMNVEV (reference sequence). V dropped 5 bases and J dropped 4; count of bases not matched to a gene: 11. The CDR3 is 16 residues long. The CDR3 region is CASSAGQGERATEAFF. In DNA, the CDR3 is TGTGCCAGCAGTGCGGGACAGGGCGAAAGGGCCACTGAAGCTTTCTTT.

The rearrangement joins TRBV19 to TRBJ1-3; TRBD1 matches at 9 bases. V lost 4 bases, J lost 0 bases, and 4 bases stayed unmatched. The CDR3 totals 16 residues. The germline V gene has CDR1 LNHDA and CDR2 SQIVND (reference sequence). The CDR3 loop is CASSSRDRASGNTIYF. CDR3 nucleotides: TGTGCCAGTAGTAGCCGGGACAGGGCCTCTGGAAACACCATATATTTT. The variable domain in full, completed from reference TRBV19 and TRBJ1-3, reads DGGITQSPKYLFRKEGQNVTLSCEQNLNHDAMYWYRQDPGQGLRLIYYSQIVNDFQKGDIAEGYSVSREKKESFPLTVTSAQKNPTAFYLCASSSRDRASGNTIYFGEGSWLTVV.

The J gene is TRBJ2-3, the V gene TRBV7-9, with 8 bases identical to TRBD1. This CDR3 region has 17 residues. Unmatched junction bases numbered 13, after V lost 3 bases and J lost 5 bases. The germline CDR1 and CDR2 sequences are SEHNR and FQNEAQ (reference sequence). The CDR3 nucleotides are TGTGCCAGCAGCTTCCCACGGTTACCCACAGGGGGAGATACGCAGTATTTT. As protein: CASSFPRLPTGGDTQYF.